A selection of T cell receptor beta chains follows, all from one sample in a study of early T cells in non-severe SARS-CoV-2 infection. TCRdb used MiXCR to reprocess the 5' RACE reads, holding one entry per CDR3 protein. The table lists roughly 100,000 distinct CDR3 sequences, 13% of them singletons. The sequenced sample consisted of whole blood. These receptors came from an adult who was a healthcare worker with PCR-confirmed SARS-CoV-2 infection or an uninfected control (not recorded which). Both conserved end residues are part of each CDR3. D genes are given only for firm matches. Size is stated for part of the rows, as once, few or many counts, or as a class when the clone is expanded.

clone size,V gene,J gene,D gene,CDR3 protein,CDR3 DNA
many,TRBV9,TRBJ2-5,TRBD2,CASSVEGGRAGETQYF,TGTGCCAGCAGCGTAGAAGGCGGGAGGGCCGGGGAGACCCAGTACTTC
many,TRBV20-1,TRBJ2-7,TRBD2,CSAINSGRAGEQYF,TGCAGTGCTATCAATAGCGGGAGGGCGGGGGAGCAGTACTTC
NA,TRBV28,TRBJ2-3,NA,CASANSPSTDTQYF,TGTGCCAGCGCAAACAGCCCTAGCACAGATACGCAGTATTTT
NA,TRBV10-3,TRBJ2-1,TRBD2,CAIRSSGSRNEQFF,TGTGCCATCAGGTCCAGCGGGAGCCGCAATGAGCAGTTCTTC
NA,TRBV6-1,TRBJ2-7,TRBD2,CALSRLAASSYEQYF,TGTGCCCTCAGCCGACTAGCGGCTTCCTCCTACGAGCAGTACTTC
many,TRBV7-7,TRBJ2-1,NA,CASSAAHSSYNEQFF,TGTGCCAGCAGCGCCGCACATAGCTCCTACAATGAGCAGTTCTTC
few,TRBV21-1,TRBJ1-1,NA,CASSKGLGVITEAFF,TGTGCCAGCAGCAAAGGGCTGGGGGTCATAACTGAAGCTTTCTTT
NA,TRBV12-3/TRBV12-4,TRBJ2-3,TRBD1,CASSPTGAGTDTQYF,TGTGCCAGCAGTCCGACAGGGGCCGGCACAGATACGCAGTATTTT
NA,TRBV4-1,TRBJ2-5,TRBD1,CASSHPGQRDQETQYF,TGCGCCAGCAGCCATCCGGGACAGCGAGACCAAGAGACCCAGTACTTC
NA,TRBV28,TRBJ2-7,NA,CASRRGTGYEQYF,TGTGCCAGCAGGAGGGGGACTGGATACGAGCAGTACTTC
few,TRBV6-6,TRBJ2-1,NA,CASSYSTVWYGEQFF,TGTGCCAGCAGTTACTCGACCGTTTGGTACGGTGAGCAGTTCTTC
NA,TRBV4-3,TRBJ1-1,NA,CASSQDRNTEAFF,TGCGCCAGCAGCCAAGATAGAAACACTGAAGCTTTCTTT
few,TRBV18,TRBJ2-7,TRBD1,CASSRVGTGVYEQYF,TGTGCCAGCTCACGAGTCGGGACAGGGGTCTACGAGCAGTACTTC
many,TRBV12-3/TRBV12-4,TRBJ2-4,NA,CASSLALAKNIQYF,TGTGCCAGCAGTTTGGCTCTAGCCAAAAACATTCAGTACTTC
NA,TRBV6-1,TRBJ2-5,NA,CASIFGETQYF,TGTGCCAGCATTTTTGGAGAGACCCAGTACTTC
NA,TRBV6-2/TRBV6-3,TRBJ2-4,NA,CASFSLAKNIQYF,TGTGCCAGCTTTAGCCTAGCCAAAAACATTCAGTACTTC
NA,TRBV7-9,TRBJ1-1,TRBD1,CASQGGTGQIMNTEAFF,TGTGCCAGCCAGGGGGGGACAGGTCAAATTATGAACACTGAAGCTTTCTTT
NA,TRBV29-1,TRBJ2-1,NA,CSAGGPTPFNNEQFF,TGCAGCGCCGGGGGACCAACCCCCTTTAACAATGAGCAGTTCTTC
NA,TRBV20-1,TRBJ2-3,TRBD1,CSAEAPGDRGTDTQYF,TGCAGTGCTGAGGCTCCGGGGGACAGGGGTACAGATACGCAGTATTTT
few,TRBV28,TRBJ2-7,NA,CASSFVGVPHEQYF,TGTGCCAGCAGTTTCGTCGGGGTTCCTCACGAGCAGTACTTC
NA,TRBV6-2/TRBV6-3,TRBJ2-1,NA,CASSYTINEQFF,TGTGCCAGCAGTTACACTATCAATGAGCAGTTCTTC
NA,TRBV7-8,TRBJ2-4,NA,CASSLSGNQGGRNIQYF,TGTGCCAGCAGCTTGTCCGGGAATCAGGGTGGAAGGAACATTCAGTACTTC
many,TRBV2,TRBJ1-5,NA,CASSGGQPHQPQHF,TGTGCCAGCAGTGGGGGCCAGCCTCATCAGCCCCAGCATTTT
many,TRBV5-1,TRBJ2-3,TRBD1,CASSHRQGDTQYF,TGCGCCAGCAGCCACCGACAGGGCGATACGCAGTATTTT
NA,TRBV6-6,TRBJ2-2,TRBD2,CASSYGSWSGKNTGELFF,TGTGCCAGCAGTTATGGGTCGTGGAGCGGGAAAAACACCGGGGAGCTGTTTTTT
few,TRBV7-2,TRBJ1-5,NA,CASSLYQGGFQPQHF,TGTGCCAGCAGCTTATATCAGGGTGGTTTCCAGCCCCAGCATTTT
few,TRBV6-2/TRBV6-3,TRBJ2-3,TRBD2,CASTRAGTSTDTQYF,TGTGCCAGCACCAGAGCGGGAACTAGCACAGATACGCAGTATTTT
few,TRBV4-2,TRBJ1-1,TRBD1,CASSQTGTGFSEAFF,TGTGCCAGCAGCCAGACCGGGACAGGGTTTTCTGAAGCTTTCTTT
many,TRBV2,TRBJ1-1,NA,CATTGGSRNTEVFF,TGTGCCACCACCGGGGGCTCTCGTAACACTGAAGTTTTCTTT
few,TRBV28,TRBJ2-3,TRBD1,CASSGGRGDTQYF,TGTGCCAGCAGTGGAGGCAGGGGGGATACGCAGTATTTT
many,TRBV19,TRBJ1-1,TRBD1,CADRVSPDTEAFF,TGTGCCGACAGGGTGTCTCCGGACACTGAAGCTTTCTTT
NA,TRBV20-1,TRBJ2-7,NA,CSASSSGGEQYF,TGCAGTGCTAGTTCGAGTGGCGGCGAGCAGTACTTC
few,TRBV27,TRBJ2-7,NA,CASSISGYEQYF,TGTGCCAGCAGTATCTCGGGATACGAGCAGTACTTC
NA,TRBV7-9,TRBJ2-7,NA,CASSLEKYEQYF,TGTGCCAGCAGCTTAGAAAAATACGAGCAGTACTTC
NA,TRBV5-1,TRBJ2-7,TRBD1,CASSFGQATYYEQYF,TGCGCCAGCAGCTTCGGACAGGCGACTTACTACGAGCAGTACTTC
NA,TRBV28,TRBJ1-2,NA,CASSLGGGGRGNYGYTF,TGTGCCAGCAGTTTGGGCGGCGGGGGGCGCGGAAACTATGGCTACACCTTC
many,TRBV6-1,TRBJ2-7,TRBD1,CASSSDRQSYEQYF,TGTGCCAGCAGTTCGGACAGGCAATCCTACGAGCAGTACTTC
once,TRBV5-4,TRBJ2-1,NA,CASSQGGTPNYNEQFF,TGTGCCAGCAGCCAAGGGGGGACACCGAACTACAATGAGCAGTTCTTC
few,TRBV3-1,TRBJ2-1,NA,CASSQVSGPSYNEQFF,TGTGCCAGCAGCCAAGTTAGCGGACCTTCCTACAATGAGCAGTTCTTC
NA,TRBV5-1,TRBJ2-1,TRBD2,CASSSRSGTSSGWNEQFF,TGCGCCAGCAGCTCCCGTTCCGGGACTAGCTCTGGTTGGAATGAGCAGTTCTTC
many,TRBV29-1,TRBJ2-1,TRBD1,CSDGGQVNEQFF,TGCAGCGACGGGGGACAGGTAAATGAGCAGTTCTTC
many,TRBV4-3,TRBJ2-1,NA,CASSQESRQGPRNEQFF,TGCGCCAGCAGCCAAGAAAGTAGGCAGGGTCCCCGGAATGAGCAGTTCTTC